The 5 T cell receptor beta chains in this list originate from one sample, sequenced in a study of identical twins. TCRdb independently ran MiXCR on the 5' RACE reads; one entry per CDR3 protein. The sample records about 500,000 distinct CDR3 sequences, around 15% being singletons. These data were also reused for a study on yellow fever vaccine responses in identical twins.

Sequenced: CD4+ T cells sorted from blood. The origin of the receptors is a woman between 18 and 29 years old in good health.

Ten or more counts support this clonotype. The chain employs TRBV3-1 and TRBJ2-1; 9 positions match TRBD1. The CDR3 runs 15 residues. J lost 6 bases, V lost 5 bases, and 8 bases had no gene match. Looked up from germline, CDR1 is LGHDT and CDR2 is YNNKEL (reference sequence). The CDR3 DNA sequence: TGTGCCAGCAGCTCGGACAGGGGTCGTCGCAATGAGCAGTTCTTC. It translates to CASSSDRGRRNEQFF.

The chain couples TRBV24-1 to TRBJ2-2; D is undetermined. The V gene lost 1 base and the J gene lost 4 bases, with 9 bases spanning the gap. CDR1 is KGHDR and CDR2 is SFDVKD in the germline V gene. The CDR3 length is 15 residues. Here the CDR3 reads CATSDLLGSTGELFF. Here the CDR3 DNA reads TGTGCCACCAGTGATTTATTAGGAAGCACCGGGGAGCTGTTTTTT.

V usage is TRBV29-1 and J usage is TRBJ2-1; D uncertain. V dropped 3 bases and J dropped 3 bases, with 9 bases sitting between them. CDR1 SQVTM and CDR2 ANQGSEA come from the germline V gene. This CDR3 is built from 13 residues. The CDR3 coding sequence is TGCAGCGTTGAGCGGAACGTCTACAATGAGCAGTTCTTC. Residues: CSVERNVYNEQFF.

The chain recombines TRBV7-3 with TRBJ2-1; TRBD2 aligns across 7 bases. Trimming took 4 bases from V and 11 from J; bases not matched to a gene: 14. The CDR3 extends over 15 amino acids. CDR1 and CDR2 from the germline V gene are SGHTA and FQGTGA. The CDR3 nucleotides are TGTGCCAGCAGCTCCCCGTCTGTACTGGGGACTAAGCAGTTCTTC. This encodes CASSSPSVLGTKQFF.

This clonotype has a handful of counts. This chain joins TRBV6-2 or TRBV6-3 and TRBJ2-1; D possibly uses TRBD1 or TRBD2 (5 bases each). V shed 7 bases and J shed 6 bases, with 19 bases lying between them. The germline V gene has CDR1 MNHEY and CDR2 SVGEGT. The CDR3 has 15 residues. The CDR3 region has the DNA TGTGCCAGCACCTACAAACCGGGACCTAGCAATGAGCAGTTCTTC. Residues: CASTYKPGPSNEQFF.